This is a list of T cell receptor beta chains from one sample in a study of identical twins. TCRdb re-called the 5' RACE reads with MiXCR, one entry per CDR3 protein. This table holds around 1.7 million distinct CDR3 sequences, under 35% found once. Material: cord blood. The source is a newborn girl in good health. Each CDR3 is given with its conserved first and last residue. A D gene is named only where the DNA matches it firmly. Size is stated for part of the rows, as once, few or many counts, or as a class when the clone is expanded.

clone_size: .; j_call: TRBJ2-3; d_call: TRBD2; v_call: TRBV6-1; cdr3_length: 14; cdr3_nt: TGTGCCAGCGAGGCCCTAGCGGGTTCCGATACGCAGTATTTT; cdr3_aa: CASEALAGSDTQYF
clone_size: few; j_call: TRBJ2-3; d_call: TRBD2; v_call: TRBV25-1; cdr3_length: 18; cdr3_nt: TGTGCCAGCAGTGAACTAGCGGGAAGTAGGAGGGGCACAGATACGCAGTATTTT; cdr3_aa: CASSELAGSRRGTDTQYF
clone_size: few; j_call: TRBJ1-1; d_call: .; v_call: TRBV12-5; cdr3_length: 13; cdr3_nt: TGTGCTAGTGGTTTCCGACAAAACACTGAAGCTTTCTTT; cdr3_aa: CASGFRQNTEAFF
clone_size: .; j_call: TRBJ2-7; d_call: .; v_call: TRBV3-1; cdr3_length: 17; cdr3_nt: TGTGCCAGCAGCCAAGGAGTCGGGTGTATCCCCTTATACGAGCAGTACTTC; cdr3_aa: CASSQGVGCIPLYEQYF
clone_size: once; j_call: TRBJ1-3; d_call: .; v_call: TRBV7-2; cdr3_length: 14; cdr3_nt: TGTGCCAGCAGCTTCGTCTCCTCTGGAAACACCATATATTTT; cdr3_aa: CASSFVSSGNTIYF
clone_size: .; j_call: TRBJ2-4; d_call: TRBD2; v_call: TRBV27; cdr3_length: 15; cdr3_nt: TGTGCCAGCAGCCAATTGAAGCGGGAGCGAAACATTCAGTACTTC; cdr3_aa: CASSQLKRERNIQYF
clone_size: .; j_call: TRBJ2-5; d_call: TRBD2; v_call: TRBV28; cdr3_length: 16; cdr3_nt: TGTGCCAGCAGTTCCACGGGACTAGCGGCAAAAGAGACCCAGTACTTC; cdr3_aa: CASSSTGLAAKETQYF
clone_size: few; j_call: TRBJ2-1; d_call: .; v_call: TRBV20-1; cdr3_length: 16; cdr3_nt: TGCAGTGCTAGACTAGCCGGGAAAAGCTCCTACAATGAGCAGTTCTTC; cdr3_aa: CSARLAGKSSYNEQFF
clone_size: .; j_call: TRBJ2-3; d_call: .; v_call: TRBV5-1; cdr3_length: 13; cdr3_nt: TGCGCCAGCGGTCCACAGGTGAGGGATACGCAGTATTTT; cdr3_aa: CASGPQVRDTQYF
clone_size: .; j_call: TRBJ2-7; d_call: TRBD2; v_call: TRBV3-1; cdr3_length: 18; cdr3_nt: TGTGCCAGCAGCCAAGGGTTAAGCCGGCTAGCGGGCCGGGACGAGCAGTACTTC; cdr3_aa: CASSQGLSRLAGRDEQYF
clone_size: .; j_call: TRBJ2-3; d_call: TRBD2; v_call: TRBV2; cdr3_length: 16; cdr3_nt: TGTGCCAGCAGTGTGCGTAGCGGGGGGGTGCCAGATACGCAGTATTTT; cdr3_aa: CASSVRSGGVPDTQYF
clone_size: .; j_call: TRBJ2-1; d_call: TRBD2; v_call: TRBV12-3/TRBV12-4; cdr3_length: 14; cdr3_nt: TGTGCCAGCAGTCCTAGACTAGCCCACGATGAGCAGTTCTTC; cdr3_aa: CASSPRLAHDEQFF
clone_size: .; j_call: TRBJ2-3; d_call: TRBD2; v_call: TRBV2; cdr3_length: 15; cdr3_nt: TGTGCCAGCAGTGATCGTGGACTAGCAGTAGATACGCAGTATTTT; cdr3_aa: CASSDRGLAVDTQYF
clone_size: .; j_call: TRBJ1-1; d_call: .; v_call: TRBV6-5; cdr3_length: 11; cdr3_nt: TGTGCCAGCATCCGGGGGTCTGAAGCTTTCTTT; cdr3_aa: CASIRGSEAFF
clone_size: .; j_call: TRBJ2-7; d_call: .; v_call: TRBV19; cdr3_length: 15; cdr3_nt: TGTGCCAGTAGTCACCAAACCGGGCCATTCTACGAGCAGTACTTC; cdr3_aa: CASSHQTGPFYEQYF
clone_size: many; j_call: TRBJ2-1; d_call: TRBD1; v_call: TRBV7-2; cdr3_length: 13; cdr3_nt: TGCGCCAGCAGCTTGGACAGGGACAATGAGCAGTTCTTC; cdr3_aa: CASSLDRDNEQFF
clone_size: .; j_call: TRBJ2-7; d_call: TRBD2; v_call: TRBV28; cdr3_length: 17; cdr3_nt: TGTGCCAGCAGTTCCCCCGTCCGTAGCGGGAGGAGCAATGAGCAGTACTTC; cdr3_aa: CASSSPVRSGRSNEQYF
clone_size: .; j_call: TRBJ2-3; d_call: .; v_call: TRBV27; cdr3_length: 11; cdr3_nt: TGTGCCAGCAGAGCTTGGGATGCGCAGTATTTT; cdr3_aa: CASRAWDAQYF
clone_size: .; j_call: TRBJ1-5; d_call: .; v_call: TRBV28; cdr3_length: 20; cdr3_nt: TGTGCCAGCAGTTCACCCGGTGGGGGCTTATCCACTACCTTCAATCAGCCCCAGCATTTT; cdr3_aa: CASSSPGGGLSTTFNQPQHF
clone_size: .; j_call: TRBJ1-4; d_call: .; v_call: TRBV30; cdr3_length: 15; cdr3_nt: TGTGCCTGGAGTGTACCCGGTACCGGGAATGAAAAACTGTTTTTT; cdr3_aa: CAWSVPGTGNEKLFF
clone_size: .; j_call: TRBJ1-6; d_call: .; v_call: TRBV16; cdr3_length: 14; cdr3_nt: TGTGCCAGCAGCCAATTTCAGGGGAATTCACCCCTCCACTTT; cdr3_aa: CASSQFQGNSPLHF
clone_size: once; j_call: TRBJ2-7; d_call: TRBD2; v_call: TRBV3-1; cdr3_length: 15; cdr3_nt: TGTGCCAGCAGGGCTAGCGGGGGTCTCTCCTACGAGCAGTACTTC; cdr3_aa: CASRASGGLSYEQYF
clone_size: .; j_call: TRBJ2-5; d_call: .; v_call: TRBV10-2; cdr3_length: 13; cdr3_nt: TGCGCCAGCAGTGAGGGCAGAAAGGAGACCCAGTACTTC; cdr3_aa: CASSEGRKETQYF
clone_size: few; j_call: TRBJ2-5; d_call: .; v_call: TRBV18; cdr3_length: 13; cdr3_nt: TGTGCCAGCTCACCACCGATTCAAGAGACCCAGTACTTC; cdr3_aa: CASSPPIQETQYF
clone_size: .; j_call: TRBJ2-2; d_call: TRBD2; v_call: TRBV5-1; cdr3_length: 14; cdr3_nt: TGCGCCAGCCAGCGGGGGGGTAACACCGGGGAGCTGTTTTTT; cdr3_aa: CASQRGGNTGELFF
clone_size: .; j_call: TRBJ2-5; d_call: TRBD1; v_call: TRBV20-1; cdr3_length: 13; cdr3_nt: TGCAGTGCTGCGACAGGGCGGCAAGAGACCCAGTACTTC; cdr3_aa: CSAATGRQETQYF
clone_size: few; j_call: TRBJ1-1; d_call: TRBD1; v_call: TRBV5-1; cdr3_length: 15; cdr3_nt: TGCGCCAGCAGCAGCCTTCAGGGGGCTGGGACTGAAGCTTTCTTT; cdr3_aa: CASSSLQGAGTEAFF
clone_size: few; j_call: TRBJ2-1; d_call: TRBD2; v_call: TRBV14; cdr3_length: 18; cdr3_nt: TGTGCCAGCAGCAGACTAGCGGGAGGGCCCATCTCCTACAATGAGCAGTTCTTC; cdr3_aa: CASSRLAGGPISYNEQFF
clone_size: .; j_call: TRBJ2-1; d_call: TRBD2; v_call: TRBV4-2; cdr3_length: 17; cdr3_nt: TGTGCCAGCAGCCAGACGGGAGGGCTTCGAGGGAACAATGAGCTGTTCTTC; cdr3_aa: CASSQTGGLRGNNELFF
clone_size: .; j_call: TRBJ2-5; d_call: TRBD2; v_call: TRBV11-2; cdr3_length: 16; cdr3_nt: TGTGCCAGCAGCTTAACGGGACTAGCGGGGGTAGAGACCCAGTACTTC; cdr3_aa: CASSLTGLAGVETQYF
clone_size: .; j_call: TRBJ1-1; d_call: TRBD1; v_call: TRBV28; cdr3_length: 14; cdr3_nt: TGTGCCAGCGGACCCCCCCACAGGGGCACTGAAGCTTTCTTT; cdr3_aa: CASGPPHRGTEAFF
clone_size: .; j_call: TRBJ2-3; d_call: TRBD2; v_call: TRBV11-2; cdr3_length: 17; cdr3_nt: TGTGCCAGCAGCTTTTCCCGGGACTATCCCTTCACAGATACGCAGTATTTT; cdr3_aa: CASSFSRDYPFTDTQYF
clone_size: few; j_call: TRBJ1-5; d_call: .; v_call: TRBV2; cdr3_length: 14; cdr3_nt: TGTGCCAGCAGTTGGTGGGAGAGCAATCAGCCCCAGCATTTT; cdr3_aa: CASSWWESNQPQHF
clone_size: few; j_call: TRBJ2-3; d_call: .; v_call: TRBV4-2; cdr3_length: 16; cdr3_nt: TGTGCCAGCAGCCAAGGTGATATGGGGGCGATGGATACGCAGTATTTT; cdr3_aa: CASSQGDMGAMDTQYF
clone_size: few; j_call: TRBJ2-1; d_call: .; v_call: TRBV7-2; cdr3_length: 17; cdr3_nt: TGTGCCAGCAGCTCCCTTTTTGTAGTCCGGTCCTACAATGAGCAGTTCTTC; cdr3_aa: CASSSLFVVRSYNEQFF
clone_size: .; j_call: TRBJ2-7; d_call: .; v_call: TRBV20-1; cdr3_length: 13; cdr3_nt: TGCAGTGCTACCAGGACGGTTTACAATGAGCAGTACTTC; cdr3_aa: CSATRTVYNEQYF
clone_size: .; j_call: TRBJ1-5; d_call: .; v_call: TRBV20-1; cdr3_length: 14; cdr3_nt: TGCAGTGCTAGAGGAACGGGTCACGTCCAGCCCCAGCATTTT; cdr3_aa: CSARGTGHVQPQHF